This TCR beta chain was captured in a study of blood T cell repertoires in COVID-19. At the level of the study: The samples span acute and convalescent COVID-19 from the United States, Italy and Spain.

CDR1 and CDR2 (germline): SGHKS, YYEKEE (reference sequence). The CDR3 totals 16 residues. After removal of 3 bases from V and 4 bases from J, the junction contained 8 bases not matched to a gene. Original methodology: Amplified reference gene primers provided the basis for estimating nucleated cell counts. TCRdb's copy holds only in-frame clones and misses some; the assay was immunoSEQ multiplex PCR. V, J and clone size reflect that table, while D and trimming were determined from the DNA. The sample has under 200,000 clones; 79% are singletons. This clone was detected only once. The source material was peripheral blood. The sequence derives from a man between 60 and 70 years old with active or convalescent COVID-19. V and J are TRBV5-5 and TRBJ2-7, with 12 nucleotides matching TRBD2. The DNA of the CDR3 is TGTGCCAGCAGCTCGAGCTCGACTAGCGGGAGTTACGAGCAGTACTTC. This gives the protein CASSSSSTSGSYEQYF.